This is a list of T cell receptor beta chains from one sample in a study of blood T cell repertoires in COVID-19. Profiling relied on immunoSEQ multiplex PCR, and the TCRdb table lists in-frame clones only, not all of them. The repertoire has more than 65,000 clones, 60% to 75% of them found once; the top ten carry approximately 34%. The specimen was peripheral blood. These receptors were obtained from a woman in her sixties or seventies with acute or convalescent COVID-19. The CDR3 runs from the conserved cysteine through the conserved F or W. Each record gives: clone size, V gene, J gene, D gene, CDR3 DNA, CDR3 protein. The D gene is left open where the match is weak. Size tells how often a clone was seen (once, few, many) or the class of an expanded clone, and some rows leave it out.

.,TRBV5-1,TRBJ2-1,TRBD2,TGCGCCAGCAGCTTCCAGCTAGCGGGGGCCGACAATGAGCAGTTCTTC,CASSFQLAGADNEQFF
.,TRBV6-2/TRBV6-3,TRBJ2-7,TRBD2,TGTGCCAGCAGTATTTCCGGGACTAGATACTACGAGCAGTACTTC,CASSISGTRYYEQYF
.,TRBV5-1,TRBJ2-5,.,TGCGCCAGCAGCTTCGATCAGGGTAGAGAGACCCAGTACTTC,CASSFDQGRETQYF
.,TRBV7-9,TRBJ1-2,TRBD1,TGTGCCCTAGAGGGACAGCCACCTAACTATGGCTACACCTTC,CALEGQPPNYGYTF
.,TRBV30,TRBJ1-4,.,TGTGCCTGGACAGGTGGAAGTGAAAAACTGTTTTTT,CAWTGGSEKLFF
once,TRBV15,TRBJ2-7,TRBD2,TGTGCCACCCGGGGGGGGCTACACTCCTACGAGCAGTACTTC,CATRGGLHSYEQYF
.,TRBV5-1,TRBJ1-3,.,TGCGCCAGCAGTATCGACAGCTCTGGAAACACCATATATTTT,CASSIDSSGNTIYF
once,TRBV2,TRBJ2-5,TRBD1,TGTGCCAGCAGTGGCCCAGGGGGTCGAGAGACCCAGTACTTC,CASSGPGGRETQYF
.,TRBV2,TRBJ1-2,.,TGTGCCAGCAGTGCCCGGGTAGAGAATGGCTACACCTTC,CASSARVENGYTF
.,TRBV7-2,TRBJ1-3,.,TGTGCCAGCAGCTTAGCGGGCGACCGTTACTCTGGAAACACCATATATTTT,CASSLAGDRYSGNTIYF
once,TRBV5-1,TRBJ1-1,.,TGCGCCAGCAGCCCCAGGGCAGGTCAAGAGAGCACTGAAGCTTTCTTT,CASSPRAGQESTEAFF
.,TRBV10-3,TRBJ1-5,.,TGTGCCATCAGTGGGGGCTTAAATCAGCCCCAGCATTTT,CAISGGLNQPQHF
few,TRBV4-1,TRBJ2-7,.,TGCGCCAGCAGCCTCATATGGGGCAGTTCGAGCTACGAGCAGTACTTC,CASSLIWGSSSYEQYF
.,TRBV13,TRBJ1-3,.,TGTGCCAGCAGCTTCCAGGCTCTTCTTTTATTCTCCGGAAACACCATATATTTT,CASSFQALLLFSGNTIYF
.,TRBV7-3,TRBJ2-1,.,TGTGCCAGCAGCACTACAGGGTCCCCCTACAATGAGCAGTTCTTC,CASSTTGSPYNEQFF
few,TRBV5-6,TRBJ1-2,.,TGTGCCAGCAGCCTACGAACAGGGTCCGGCTACACCTTC,CASSLRTGSGYTF
.,TRBV24-1,TRBJ1-5,.,TGTGCCACCAGTGATGCGGGAGATCAGCCCCAGCATTTT,CATSDAGDQPQHF
.,TRBV27,TRBJ2-7,TRBD1,TGTGCCAGCAGTCCGATGACAGGGGACCCCTACGAGCAGTACTTC,CASSPMTGDPYEQYF
few,TRBV7-7,TRBJ2-5,TRBD2,TGTGCCAGCAGCTTGTGGACTAGCGGGGCTCAAGAGACCCAGTACTTC,CASSLWTSGAQETQYF
.,TRBV7-6,TRBJ2-7,TRBD1,TGTGCCAGCAGCTTTAACAGACAGGGGGCTGGCGAGCAGTACTTC,CASSFNRQGAGEQYF
.,TRBV28,TRBJ1-1,.,TGTGCCAGCAGCCCCCAGGGTGTGGGGAGGGCTTTCTTT,CASSPQGVGRAFF
.,TRBV5-4,TRBJ1-5,.,TGTGCCAGCAGCTTGGCGGGGGGGAGTCAGCCCCAGCATTTT,CASSLAGGSQPQHF
.,TRBV27,TRBJ2-7,TRBD2,TGTGCCAGCAGTTTAAGGCCTAGCGGTGCTTACTCCTACGAGCAGTACTTC,CASSLRPSGAYSYEQYF
.,TRBV27,TRBJ1-5,TRBD1,TGTGCCAGCAGTCTAGGGACAGGGAATCAGCCCCAGCATTTT,CASSLGTGNQPQHF
few,TRBV5-1,TRBJ1-6,TRBD1,TGCGCCAGCAGAAGCTGGCAGGGGGAAAAAAATTCACCCCTCCACTTT,CASRSWQGEKNSPLHF
.,TRBV5-4,TRBJ1-1,.,TGTGCCAGCAGCTACGGGGTGAACACTGAAGCTTTCTTT,CASSYGVNTEAFF
.,TRBV6-1,TRBJ2-7,.,TGTGCCAGCAGTGAGGCCTCCACCTACGAGCAGTACTTC,CASSEASTYEQYF
.,TRBV2,TRBJ2-3,TRBD2,TGTGCCAGCACTAAAACTAGCGGGGGTCAGTCGCAGTATTTT,CASTKTSGGQSQYF
.,TRBV3-1/TRBV3-2,TRBJ2-1,.,TGTGCCAGCAGAGAAGATACGGGGGGCCGCTACAATGAGCAGTTCTTC,CASREDTGGRYNEQFF
.,TRBV4-3,TRBJ2-1,TRBD2,TGCGCCAGCAGCCAAGGATTCGCGGGAGGGCACAATGAGCAGTTCTTC,CASSQGFAGGHNEQFF
.,TRBV4-1,TRBJ2-1,TRBD2,TGCGCCAGCAGCCAAGGGCTAGCGGGACTCAATGAGCAGTTCTTC,CASSQGLAGLNEQFF
.,TRBV2,TRBJ1-1,.,TGTGCCACCTACCAGGGGCGGAACACTGAAGCTTTCTTT,CATYQGRNTEAFF
.,TRBV2,TRBJ2-2,.,TGTGCCAGCAGTACGGCCAAAGGAGGTGCCGGGGAGCTGTTTTTT,CASSTAKGGAGELFF
.,TRBV30,TRBJ1-2,TRBD1,TGTGCCTGGAGTGAGGGACAGAGAGTAGGTGGCTACACCTTC,CAWSEGQRVGGYTF
few,TRBV6-5,TRBJ1-1,TRBD1,TGTGCCAGCAGTTCGACAGGGGGCCTCACTGAAGCTTTCTTT,CASSSTGGLTEAFF
.,TRBV2,TRBJ1-6,TRBD1,TGTGCCAGCAGTGAACGACAGGGAGGTAATTCACCCCTCCACTTT,CASSERQGGNSPLHF
.,TRBV7-8,TRBJ2-2,.,TGTGCCAGCAGCTTCCTTAACGGGGAGCTGTTTTTT,CASSFLNGELFF
.,TRBV7-9,TRBJ1-6,TRBD1,TGTGCCAGCAGCTTAGATGGGACAGGGTCGGGTTCACCCCTCCACTTT,CASSLDGTGSGSPLHF
.,TRBV15,TRBJ2-7,.,TGTGCCACCAGCAGCTTTCTGGCAGGCAGCTCCTACGAGCAGTACTTC,CATSSFLAGSSYEQYF
.,TRBV5-4,TRBJ2-7,TRBD2,TGTGCCAGCAGCCCTGCCGGGACTAGCGGGGAAGGGCAGTACTTC,CASSPAGTSGEGQYF
.,TRBV11-2,TRBJ1-1,.,TGTGCCAGCAGTTGGGGCTGGGAGAACACTGAAGCTTTCTTT,CASSWGWENTEAFF
.,TRBV18,TRBJ1-6,TRBD1,TGTGCCAGCTCACCGGAAACAGGGGATTCACCCCTCCACTTT,CASSPETGDSPLHF